A selection of T cell receptor beta chains follows, all from one sample in a study of PD-L1 blockade in urothelial cancer. The method was immunoSEQ multiplex PCR; TCRdb's version includes in-frame clones alone and lacks a portion of them. Of about 63,000 clones in the sample, roughly 76% were seen once. Sequencing used PBMCs, obtained around atezolizumab (anti-PD-L1) treatment. These receptors all stem from a man aged 65 to 85 with urothelial cancer. Both conserved end residues are part of each CDR3. Fields, in order: clone size, V gene, D gene, J gene, CDR3 DNA, CDR3 protein. The D gene is left open where the match is weak. Clone sizes are given selectively: once, few, many, or a class where the clone is expanded.

clone_size: .; v_call: TRBV7-2; d_call: TRBD2; j_call: TRBJ2-2; cdr3_nt: TGTGCCAGCAGCTTAGCTGCCCAACTAGCGGGAGAGACCGGGGAGCTGTTTTTT; cdr3_aa: CASSLAAQLAGETGELFF
clone_size: .; v_call: TRBV5-4; d_call: .; j_call: TRBJ1-1; cdr3_nt: TGTGCCAGCAGCTTGGAAGGGGGAATTACAGCTTTCTTT; cdr3_aa: CASSLEGGITAFF
clone_size: .; v_call: TRBV18; d_call: .; j_call: TRBJ2-5; cdr3_nt: TGTGCCAGCTCACCGTTAGGGGCAGAGACCCAGTACTTC; cdr3_aa: CASSPLGAETQYF
clone_size: few; v_call: TRBV13; d_call: .; j_call: TRBJ2-7; cdr3_nt: TGTGCCAGCAGCTTAGGTAGCTCCTACGAGCAGTACTTC; cdr3_aa: CASSLGSSYEQYF
clone_size: .; v_call: TRBV11-3; d_call: TRBD2; j_call: TRBJ2-5; cdr3_nt: TGTGCCAGCAGCTTGGCAGGACTAGCGGGAGAGCCCCAGTACTTC; cdr3_aa: CASSLAGLAGEPQYF
clone_size: .; v_call: TRBV15; d_call: .; j_call: TRBJ1-5; cdr3_nt: TGTGCCACCAGCAGAGGCCAGAAACTAGGCAATCAGCCCCAGCATTTT; cdr3_aa: CATSRGQKLGNQPQHF
clone_size: once; v_call: TRBV7-7; d_call: .; j_call: TRBJ1-6; cdr3_nt: TGTGCCAGCAGCTTCCAGGGGTATAAAAATAATTCACCCCTCCACTTT; cdr3_aa: CASSFQGYKNNSPLHF
clone_size: .; v_call: TRBV7-2; d_call: .; j_call: TRBJ2-3; cdr3_nt: TGTGCCAGCAGCTTAGCCGGGAGTAACGCAGATACGCAGTATTTT; cdr3_aa: CASSLAGSNADTQYF
clone_size: .; v_call: TRBV7-2; d_call: TRBD2; j_call: TRBJ2-1; cdr3_nt: TGTGCCAGCAGCTGGGGACTAGCGGGGGTAGCCTACAATGAGCAGTTCTTC; cdr3_aa: CASSWGLAGVAYNEQFF
clone_size: .; v_call: TRBV28; d_call: .; j_call: TRBJ1-1; cdr3_nt: TGTGCCAGCAGTCCCCCCCAGGGTTCACGCACTGAAGCTTTCTTT; cdr3_aa: CASSPPQGSRTEAFF
clone_size: few; v_call: TRBV6-5; d_call: TRBD2; j_call: TRBJ2-3; cdr3_nt: TGTGCCAGCAGTTACTCCACTAGCGCCTTAGATACGCAGTATTTT; cdr3_aa: CASSYSTSALDTQYF
clone_size: .; v_call: TRBV5-5; d_call: TRBD2; j_call: TRBJ2-5; cdr3_nt: TGTGCCAGCAGCTTCGGGACTAGCGGTTACCAAGAGACCCAGTACTTC; cdr3_aa: CASSFGTSGYQETQYF
clone_size: .; v_call: TRBV5-5; d_call: .; j_call: TRBJ1-1; cdr3_nt: TGTGCCAGCAGCCGCCGGGACATAGACACTGAAGCTTTCTTT; cdr3_aa: CASSRRDIDTEAFF
clone_size: few; v_call: TRBV7-6; d_call: TRBD2; j_call: TRBJ2-1; cdr3_nt: TGTGCCAGCAGCTTAAATCTAGCGGGGGGGCTCCGGTACAATGAGCAGTTCTTC; cdr3_aa: CASSLNLAGGLRYNEQFF
clone_size: .; v_call: TRBV5-6; d_call: TRBD1; j_call: TRBJ1-5; cdr3_nt: TGTGCCAGCAGCTTCAGGACAGGGGCATATAGCAATCAGCCCCAGCATTTT; cdr3_aa: CASSFRTGAYSNQPQHF
clone_size: few; v_call: TRBV18; d_call: TRBD1; j_call: TRBJ2-5; cdr3_nt: TGTGCCAGCTCACCAAGACAGGGGGCCGGGGAGACCCAGTACTTC; cdr3_aa: CASSPRQGAGETQYF
clone_size: .; v_call: TRBV11-2; d_call: .; j_call: TRBJ2-7; cdr3_nt: TGTGCCAGCAGCATCACCTACGAGCAGTACTTC; cdr3_aa: CASSITYEQYF
clone_size: few; v_call: TRBV27; d_call: TRBD1; j_call: TRBJ1-5; cdr3_nt: TGTGCCAGCAGTTTCAGGGGGACCTTTGATCAGCCCCAGCATTTT; cdr3_aa: CASSFRGTFDQPQHF
clone_size: .; v_call: TRBV2; d_call: TRBD2; j_call: TRBJ2-5; cdr3_nt: TGTGCCAGCAGTGAAGCGACGAGACTAGCGGAGCTGCCTCGGGTAGAGACCCAGTACTTC; cdr3_aa: CASSEATRLAELPRVETQYF
clone_size: .; v_call: TRBV12-5; d_call: TRBD1; j_call: TRBJ2-3; cdr3_nt: TGTGCTAGTGGTTGGACAGGGAGCACAGATACGCAGTATTTT; cdr3_aa: CASGWTGSTDTQYF
clone_size: .; v_call: TRBV29-1; d_call: .; j_call: TRBJ1-1; cdr3_nt: TGCAGCGTTGCGTACACCCAATTGAACACTGAAGCTTTCTTT; cdr3_aa: CSVAYTQLNTEAFF
clone_size: .; v_call: TRBV28; d_call: .; j_call: TRBJ2-7; cdr3_nt: TGTGCCATCCTGAGGGGGGGCTCCAACGAGCAGTACTTC; cdr3_aa: CAILRGGSNEQYF
clone_size: .; v_call: TRBV9; d_call: TRBD1; j_call: TRBJ1-6; cdr3_nt: TGTGCCAGCAGCGTAGGAGCGGCAGGGGGCCTTTCACCCCTCCACTTT; cdr3_aa: CASSVGAAGGLSPLHF
clone_size: once; v_call: TRBV9; d_call: TRBD1; j_call: TRBJ2-3; cdr3_nt: TGTGCCAGCAGCTTCGGACAGGGTAGTACAGATACGCAGTATTTT; cdr3_aa: CASSFGQGSTDTQYF
clone_size: .; v_call: TRBV9; d_call: .; j_call: TRBJ1-1; cdr3_nt: TGTGCCAGCAGCCCTGGCCAGATGAACACTGAAGCTTTCTTT; cdr3_aa: CASSPGQMNTEAFF
clone_size: .; v_call: TRBV2; d_call: TRBD2; j_call: TRBJ2-1; cdr3_nt: TGTGCCAGCAGTAGCGGGGGGCTATACAATGAGCAGTTCTTC; cdr3_aa: CASSSGGLYNEQFF
clone_size: .; v_call: TRBV6-4; d_call: .; j_call: TRBJ1-6; cdr3_nt: TGTGCCAGCAGTATGGAGGGGTCTTCCTCACCCCTCCACTTT; cdr3_aa: CASSMEGSSSPLHF
clone_size: .; v_call: TRBV15; d_call: .; j_call: TRBJ1-4; cdr3_nt: TGTGCCACCAGCAGAGATGCTGGGCAGGAGGGTGAAAAACTGTTTTTT; cdr3_aa: CATSRDAGQEGEKLFF
clone_size: once; v_call: TRBV4-2; d_call: .; j_call: TRBJ1-2; cdr3_nt: TGTGCCAGCAGCCAAGGAGGCAGGGAATTCGATGGCTACACCTTC; cdr3_aa: CASSQGGREFDGYTF
clone_size: .; v_call: TRBV5-8; d_call: TRBD1; j_call: TRBJ2-5; cdr3_nt: TGTGCCAGCAGCGGGACAGGGCGGGAGACCCAGTACTTC; cdr3_aa: CASSGTGRETQYF
clone_size: .; v_call: TRBV5-5; d_call: .; j_call: TRBJ1-1; cdr3_nt: TGTGCCAGCAGCTTAACCGCGAGGAGCACTGAAGCTTTCTTT; cdr3_aa: CASSLTARSTEAFF
clone_size: .; v_call: TRBV5-1; d_call: .; j_call: TRBJ2-1; cdr3_nt: TGCGCCAGCAGCTTGGTGGTTTCGGGTGAGCAGTTCTTC; cdr3_aa: CASSLVVSGEQFF
clone_size: .; v_call: TRBV5-4; d_call: TRBD1; j_call: TRBJ2-2; cdr3_nt: TGTGCCAGCAGCTTTGACAGGGCCTTGAACACCGGGGAGCTGTTTTTT; cdr3_aa: CASSFDRALNTGELFF
clone_size: .; v_call: TRBV5-1; d_call: .; j_call: TRBJ1-1; cdr3_nt: TGCGCCAGCAGTCCAGGGGAGCTAGGCGCTGAAGCTTTCTTT; cdr3_aa: CASSPGELGAEAFF
clone_size: few; v_call: TRBV10-2; d_call: .; j_call: TRBJ1-5; cdr3_nt: TGCGCCAGCCTTCCCAGGGTTTTTCATCAGCCCCAGCATTTT; cdr3_aa: CASLPRVFHQPQHF
clone_size: .; v_call: TRBV7-2; d_call: TRBD1; j_call: TRBJ1-2; cdr3_nt: TGTGCCAGCAGCTTGGGACAGGGTGATGGCTACACCTTC; cdr3_aa: CASSLGQGDGYTF
clone_size: .; v_call: TRBV19; d_call: .; j_call: TRBJ2-1; cdr3_nt: TGTGCCAGTAGTATAGGAGGACTCTACAATGAGCAGTTCTTC; cdr3_aa: CASSIGGLYNEQFF
clone_size: .; v_call: TRBV18; d_call: .; j_call: TRBJ1-4; cdr3_nt: TGTGCCAGCTCACGGGGGGGGAAACTGTTTTTT; cdr3_aa: CASSRGGKLFF
clone_size: once; v_call: TRBV28; d_call: TRBD1; j_call: TRBJ2-1; cdr3_nt: TGTGCCAGCAGTTTCCAGGGGGCGTCCTACAATGAGCAGTTCTTC; cdr3_aa: CASSFQGASYNEQFF
clone_size: .; v_call: TRBV7-3; d_call: TRBD1; j_call: TRBJ2-3; cdr3_nt: TGTGCCAGCAGCTTAAGGGGACAGGGCACAGATACGCAGTATTTT; cdr3_aa: CASSLRGQGTDTQYF
clone_size: .; v_call: TRBV4-3; d_call: TRBD2; j_call: TRBJ2-7; cdr3_nt: TGCGCCAGCAGCCAAGAGCCGGGAGGGCCAATCGAGCAGTACTTC; cdr3_aa: CASSQEPGGPIEQYF
clone_size: .; v_call: TRBV18; d_call: .; j_call: TRBJ1-2; cdr3_nt: TGTGCCAGCTCACGGCAGGATGATGGCTACACCTTC; cdr3_aa: CASSRQDDGYTF
clone_size: .; v_call: TRBV18; d_call: .; j_call: TRBJ2-2; cdr3_nt: TGTGCCAGCTCACCGGCGGACACCGGGGAGCTGTTTTTT; cdr3_aa: CASSPADTGELFF
clone_size: .; v_call: TRBV10-3; d_call: .; j_call: TRBJ1-4; cdr3_nt: TGTGCCACCGGGACTTCCCAAGCCGGTGAAAAACTGTTTTTT; cdr3_aa: CATGTSQAGEKLFF
clone_size: once; v_call: TRBV15; d_call: .; j_call: TRBJ2-7; cdr3_nt: TGTGCCACCAGCGGGGGGACCGGGTCCTACTACGAGCAGTACTTC; cdr3_aa: CATSGGTGSYYEQYF
clone_size: .; v_call: TRBV29-1; d_call: TRBD2; j_call: TRBJ2-5; cdr3_nt: TGCAGCGTGGGGCCCAGCGGGGGGAAGGGAGAGACCCAGTACTTC; cdr3_aa: CSVGPSGGKGETQYF
clone_size: .; v_call: TRBV5-1; d_call: .; j_call: TRBJ1-2; cdr3_nt: TGCGCCAGCAGCTTGACAGGGATGGCCTATGGCTACACCTTC; cdr3_aa: CASSLTGMAYGYTF
clone_size: .; v_call: TRBV7-2; d_call: TRBD1; j_call: TRBJ2-3; cdr3_nt: TGTGCCAGCAGCACCGGACAGGGAACAGATACGCAGTATTTT; cdr3_aa: CASSTGQGTDTQYF
clone_size: .; v_call: TRBV9; d_call: TRBD2; j_call: TRBJ2-1; cdr3_nt: TGTGCCAGCAGCGCTGGGGGGGACTCCTACAATGAGCAGTTCTTC; cdr3_aa: CASSAGGDSYNEQFF
clone_size: .; v_call: TRBV5-4; d_call: TRBD2; j_call: TRBJ2-5; cdr3_nt: TGTGCCAGCAGCTTGGGTAGCGGGGGGGCCCAAGAGACCCAGTACTTC; cdr3_aa: CASSLGSGGAQETQYF
clone_size: once; v_call: TRBV2; d_call: .; j_call: TRBJ2-5; cdr3_nt: TGTGCCAGCGCTCAGGGTTCGCAAGAGACCCAGTACTTC; cdr3_aa: CASAQGSQETQYF
clone_size: .; v_call: TRBV4-3; d_call: TRBD2; j_call: TRBJ2-2; cdr3_nt: TGCGCCAGCAGCCAAGATTATCGCCTAGCGGGAGGTGTCGGGGAGCTGTTTTTT; cdr3_aa: CASSQDYRLAGGVGELFF
clone_size: .; v_call: TRBV6-6; d_call: .; j_call: TRBJ1-5; cdr3_nt: TGTGCCAGCAGTTACTCAACGGGGTTCGGTCAGCCCCAGCATTTT; cdr3_aa: CASSYSTGFGQPQHF
clone_size: .; v_call: TRBV19; d_call: .; j_call: TRBJ2-7; cdr3_nt: TGTGCCAGCTGGGGGGGCGGCGAGTCCTACGAGCAGTACTTC; cdr3_aa: CASWGGGESYEQYF
clone_size: .; v_call: TRBV18; d_call: .; j_call: TRBJ1-3; cdr3_nt: TGTGCCAGCTCACCATCACAGGGTGCACCCTCTGGAAACACCATATATTTT; cdr3_aa: CASSPSQGAPSGNTIYF
clone_size: .; v_call: TRBV6-5; d_call: .; j_call: TRBJ1-5; cdr3_nt: TGTGCCAGCAGTCCACAGGGCGGGCGCAATCAGCCCCAGCATTTT; cdr3_aa: CASSPQGGRNQPQHF
clone_size: few; v_call: TRBV2; d_call: TRBD1; j_call: TRBJ1-5; cdr3_nt: TGTGCCAGCAGGAGGGACAGGGGTTGGGGCAATCAGCCCCAGCATTTT; cdr3_aa: CASRRDRGWGNQPQHF